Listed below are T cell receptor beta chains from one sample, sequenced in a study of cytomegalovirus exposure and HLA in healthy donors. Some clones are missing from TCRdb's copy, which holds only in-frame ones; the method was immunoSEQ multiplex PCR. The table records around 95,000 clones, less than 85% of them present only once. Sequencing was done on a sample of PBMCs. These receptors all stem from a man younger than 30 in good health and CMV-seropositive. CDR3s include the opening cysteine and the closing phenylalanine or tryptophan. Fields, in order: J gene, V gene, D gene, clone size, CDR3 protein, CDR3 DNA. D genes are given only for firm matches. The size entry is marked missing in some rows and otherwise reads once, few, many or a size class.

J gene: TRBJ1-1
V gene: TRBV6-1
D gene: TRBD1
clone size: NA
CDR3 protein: CASSERQGAVTEAFF
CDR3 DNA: TGTGCCAGCAGTGAACGGCAGGGGGCTGTCACTGAAGCTTTCTTT

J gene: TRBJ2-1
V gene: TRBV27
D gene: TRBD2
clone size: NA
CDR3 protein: CASSQGTSREQFF
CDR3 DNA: TGTGCCAGCAGTCAGGGGACTAGCCGGGAACAGTTCTTC

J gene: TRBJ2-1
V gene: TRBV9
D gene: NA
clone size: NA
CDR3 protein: CASSVAGLIYNEQFF
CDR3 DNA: TGTGCCAGCAGCGTAGCCGGACTAATCTACAATGAGCAGTTCTTC

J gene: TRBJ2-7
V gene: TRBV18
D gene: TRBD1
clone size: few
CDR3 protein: CASSRNRGVYEQYF
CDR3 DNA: TGTGCCAGCTCACGGAACAGGGGAGTATACGAGCAGTACTTC

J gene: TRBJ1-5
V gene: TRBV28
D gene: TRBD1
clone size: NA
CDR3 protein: CASSFRGQVRNQPQHF
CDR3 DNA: TGTGCCAGCAGTTTCAGGGGGCAGGTGCGCAATCAGCCCCAGCATTTT

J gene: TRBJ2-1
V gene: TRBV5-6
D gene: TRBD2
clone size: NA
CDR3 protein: CASSQSGRHNEQFF
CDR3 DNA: TGTGCCAGCAGCCAAAGCGGGAGACACAATGAGCAGTTCTTC

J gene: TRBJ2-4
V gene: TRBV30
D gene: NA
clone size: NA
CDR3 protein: CAWKRTAKNIQYF
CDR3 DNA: TGTGCCTGGAAGCGGACAGCCAAAAACATTCAGTACTTC

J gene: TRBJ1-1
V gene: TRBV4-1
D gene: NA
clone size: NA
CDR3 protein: CASSQEGVLEAFF
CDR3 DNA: TGCGCCAGCAGCCAAGAAGGGGTCTTGGAAGCTTTCTTT

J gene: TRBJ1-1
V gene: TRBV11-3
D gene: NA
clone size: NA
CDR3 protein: CASSFPRSGSTEAFF
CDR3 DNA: TGTGCCAGCAGCTTCCCTCGGTCGGGGAGCACTGAAGCTTTCTTT

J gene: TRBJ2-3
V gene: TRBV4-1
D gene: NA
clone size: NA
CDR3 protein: CASSQIAVVDTQYF
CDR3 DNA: TGCGCCAGCAGCCAAATAGCGGTAGTGGATACGCAGTATTTT

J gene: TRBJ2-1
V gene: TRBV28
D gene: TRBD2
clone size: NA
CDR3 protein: CASRGPGLAGYNEQFF
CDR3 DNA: TGTGCCAGCAGGGGCCCGGGACTAGCGGGTTACAATGAGCAGTTCTTC

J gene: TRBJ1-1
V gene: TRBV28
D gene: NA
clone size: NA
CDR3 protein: CASSSSGGVSEAFF
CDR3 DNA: TGTGCCAGCAGCTCCTCCGGTGGTGTGTCAGAAGCTTTCTTT

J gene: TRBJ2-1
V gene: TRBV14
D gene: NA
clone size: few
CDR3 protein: CASSPTTGPNEQFF
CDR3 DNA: TGTGCCAGCAGCCCGACTACAGGGCCCAATGAGCAGTTCTTC

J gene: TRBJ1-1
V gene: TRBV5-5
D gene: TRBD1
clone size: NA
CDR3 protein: CASSLVFGTGVRGTEAFF
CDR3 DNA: TGTGCCAGCAGCTTGGTCTTTGGGACAGGGGTGCGTGGCACTGAAGCTTTCTTT

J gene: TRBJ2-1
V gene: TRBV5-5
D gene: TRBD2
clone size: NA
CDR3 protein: CASSLIAGYNEQFF
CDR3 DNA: TGTGCCAGCAGCTTAATAGCGGGATACAATGAGCAGTTCTTC

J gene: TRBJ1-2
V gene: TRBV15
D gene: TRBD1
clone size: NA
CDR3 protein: CATSRDLRPTGANGYTF
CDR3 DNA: TGTGCCACCAGCAGAGATCTTCGACCGACAGGGGCGAATGGCTACACCTTC

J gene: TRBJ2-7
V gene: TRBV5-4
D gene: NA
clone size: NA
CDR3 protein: CASSVGQYGTYEQYF
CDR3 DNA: TGTGCCAGCAGCGTCGGACAGTACGGGACCTACGAGCAGTACTTC

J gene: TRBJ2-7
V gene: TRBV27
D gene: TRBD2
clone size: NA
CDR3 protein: CTSSSPGTSTYEQYF
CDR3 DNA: TGTACCAGCAGTTCCCCCGGGACTAGCACCTACGAGCAGTACTTC

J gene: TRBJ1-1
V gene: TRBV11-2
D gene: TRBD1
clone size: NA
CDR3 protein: CASSPRDSILEAFF
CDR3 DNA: TGTGCCAGCAGCCCCCGGGACAGCATTCTTGAAGCTTTCTTT

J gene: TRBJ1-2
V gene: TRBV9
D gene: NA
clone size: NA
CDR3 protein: CASSLQDRPVGGYTF
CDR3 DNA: TGTGCCAGCAGCCTCCAGGACAGACCTGTTGGTGGCTACACCTTC

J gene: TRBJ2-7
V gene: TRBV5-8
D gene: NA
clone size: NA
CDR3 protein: CASSPFRSYEQYF
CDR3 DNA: TGTGCCAGCAGCCCCTTTCGGTCCTACGAGCAGTACTTC

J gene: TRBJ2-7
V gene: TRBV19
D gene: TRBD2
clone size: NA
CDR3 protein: CASSRSIAGSSYEQYF
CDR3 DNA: TGTGCCAGTAGTAGATCCATAGCGGGAAGCTCCTACGAGCAGTACTTC